Given below is one TCR beta chain in context. The antigen is undetermined. Trimming pared 4 bases from V and 9 bases from J, leaving 13 bases between. Germline V gives CDR1 SSHAT, CDR2 FNYEAQ (reference sequence). This CDR3 spans 13 amino acids. The sample comes from a study of identical twins. The study's findings and limits: Invariant T cells like MAIT and iNKT could partly confound the zero-insertion analyses. With abundant cord blood beta clonotypes, insertions were fewer; memory repertoires showed no such pattern.

A universal primer binding site was introduced by template switching. The final cDNA contained unique molecular identifiers. One entry per CDR3 protein, called by TCRdb with MiXCR from the 5' RACE reads. The data contain about 690,000 distinct CDR3 sequences, around 6.1% of them singletons. The receptor's source is a man aged 18 to 30 in good health. Sample: naive T cells sorted from blood. J is TRBJ2-1 and V is TRBV7-7; no reliable D call. CDR3 region: CASSSTPLGEQFF. Written as DNA, the CDR3 is TGTGCCAGCAGCTCAACCCCCTTGGGTGAGCAGTTCTTC.